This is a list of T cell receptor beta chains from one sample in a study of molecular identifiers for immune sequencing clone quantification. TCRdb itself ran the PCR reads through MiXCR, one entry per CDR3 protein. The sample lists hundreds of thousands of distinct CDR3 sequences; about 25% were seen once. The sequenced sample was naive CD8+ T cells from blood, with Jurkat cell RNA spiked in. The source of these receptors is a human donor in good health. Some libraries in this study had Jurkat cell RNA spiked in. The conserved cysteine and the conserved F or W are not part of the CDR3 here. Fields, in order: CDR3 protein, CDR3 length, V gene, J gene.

CDR3 protein: ATGATADQPQH; CDR3 length: 11; V gene: TRBV15; J gene: TRBJ1-5
CDR3 protein: ASSYSASGGGAYEQY; CDR3 length: 15; V gene: TRBV6-5; J gene: TRBJ2-7
CDR3 protein: SARDVGQGQETQY; CDR3 length: 13; V gene: TRBV20-1; J gene: TRBJ2-5
CDR3 protein: AISVEGYQETQY; CDR3 length: 12; V gene: TRBV10-3; J gene: TRBJ2-5
CDR3 protein: ATSRDSGVSNQPQH; CDR3 length: 14; V gene: TRBV15; J gene: TRBJ1-5
CDR3 protein: SVAAGWDAF; CDR3 length: 9; V gene: TRBV29-1; J gene: TRBJ1-1
CDR3 protein: ASSLDLGSPNTEAF; CDR3 length: 14; V gene: TRBV5-5; J gene: TRBJ1-1
CDR3 protein: ASSQKIEGLVYNEQF; CDR3 length: 15; V gene: TRBV4-1; J gene: TRBJ2-1
CDR3 protein: ASSLVSAGDYEQY; CDR3 length: 13; V gene: TRBV7-2; J gene: TRBJ2-7
CDR3 protein: ASSTTGTVRNEKLF; CDR3 length: 14; V gene: TRBV21-1; J gene: TRBJ1-4
CDR3 protein: ASTESGQGIYGYT; CDR3 length: 13; V gene: TRBV7-8; J gene: TRBJ1-2
CDR3 protein: ASSPFHSDGYEQY; CDR3 length: 13; V gene: TRBV6-6; J gene: TRBJ2-7
CDR3 protein: ASSRSVGPIPGETQY; CDR3 length: 15; V gene: TRBV6-5; J gene: TRBJ2-5
CDR3 protein: ASTTPTGTRCNEQF; CDR3 length: 14; V gene: TRBV12-3/TRBV12-4; J gene: TRBJ2-1
CDR3 protein: ASSLSARTGGFGDTQY; CDR3 length: 16; V gene: TRBV28; J gene: TRBJ2-3
CDR3 protein: ASSFDAAAPNQPQH; CDR3 length: 14; V gene: TRBV12-3/TRBV12-4; J gene: TRBJ1-5
CDR3 protein: SASRGGYQGTSSGNTIY; CDR3 length: 17; V gene: TRBV20-1; J gene: TRBJ1-3
CDR3 protein: ASSVQGARDEQY; CDR3 length: 12; V gene: TRBV9; J gene: TRBJ2-7
CDR3 protein: ASSNSGGPYNEQF; CDR3 length: 13; V gene: TRBV27; J gene: TRBJ2-1
CDR3 protein: ASSPPYNYEQY; CDR3 length: 11; V gene: TRBV28; J gene: TRBJ2-7
CDR3 protein: ASSLRAGTLATDTQY; CDR3 length: 15; V gene: TRBV7-2; J gene: TRBJ2-3
CDR3 protein: ASSWGPGLRIGELF; CDR3 length: 14; V gene: TRBV5-1; J gene: TRBJ2-2
CDR3 protein: ASSEVIANYGYT; CDR3 length: 12; V gene: TRBV6-1; J gene: TRBJ1-2
CDR3 protein: ASSIGGAAGELF; CDR3 length: 12; V gene: TRBV19; J gene: TRBJ2-2
CDR3 protein: ASSFSVGGRYGQY; CDR3 length: 13; V gene: TRBV6-2/TRBV6-3; J gene: TRBJ2-7
CDR3 protein: ASSYSIYEQY; CDR3 length: 10; V gene: TRBV6-2/TRBV6-3; J gene: TRBJ2-7